One sample yielded the 3 T cell receptor beta chains listed below, sequenced in a study of cytomegalovirus exposure and HLA in healthy donors. Researchers ran the PCR with 60 Vbeta and 13 Jbeta primers. The data were produced by immunoSEQ multiplex PCR, yet TCRdb's version contains in-frame clones alone and is incomplete. The sample yields 55,000 to 75,000 clones, of which the top ten take up around 4%. Sequences were obtained from PBMCs. These TCRs come from a male donor in good health and CMV-seronegative.

The chain joins TRBV6-5 to TRBJ1-6; 7 nucleotides agree with TRBD1. The germline V gene has CDR1 MNHEY and CDR2 SVGAGI. With 7 bases clipped from V and 19 bases from J, the junction kept 22 bases outside the gene matches. The length of the CDR3 is 15 residues. CDR3 region: CASTDVTGTPSDLHF. Here the CDR3 DNA reads TGTGCCAGCACCGACGTGACAGGGACTCCATCGGACCTACACTTT.

The rearrangement links TRBV5-1 to TRBJ1-2; D uncertain. Trimming cost V 2 bases and J 6 bases, with 8 bases left between them. Per germline, CDR1 SGHRS and CDR2 YFSETQ. The CDR3 loop spans 12 amino acids. CDR3 nucleotides: TGCGCCAGCAGCTTCGACGCGGATGGCTACACCTTC. Translated: CASSFDADGYTF.

J is TRBJ2-5 and V is TRBV29-1; D might be TRBD2 (5 bases). V lost 2 bases to trimming and J lost 4 bases, with 8 bases between them. Per germline, CDR1 SQVTM and CDR2 ANQGSEA. The CDR3 covers 12 residues. CDR3 DNA: TGCAGCGTTGAACGGGAAGGAGAGACCCAGTACTTC. Translated, it gives CSVEREGETQYF.